The 15 T cell receptor beta chains reported below all come from one sample, sequenced in a study of shared clonotypes between healthy human individuals. Sequencing used immunoSEQ multiplex PCR; TCRdb keeps in-frame clones, though not all of them. The table has over 2 million clones, around 93% seen once. Sequenced material: naive CD4+ T cells from PBMCs. This sample's subset: CD45RA+ positively selected. The receptors were sampled from a man between 18 and 35 years old in good health. Some clones in this sample may be carry-over from other donors' samples.

The chain uses TRBV6-6 and TRBJ1-5, with D possibly matching TRBD1 (6 bases). From germline, CDR1 is MNHNY and CDR2 SVGAGI (reference sequence). Trimming removed 5 bases at V and 2 bases at J, with 13 bases between. The CDR3 runs to 15 residues. CDR3 DNA sequence: TGTGCCAGCAGTCAAAAGGGGGTTGGCAATCAGCCCCAGCATTTT. Translated, it gives CASSQKGVGNQPQHF.

The V and J genes are TRBV11-2 and TRBJ2-3; D gene unclear. Trimming took off 1 base at V and 3 bases at J, with 5 bases between the two ends. CDR1 SGHAT and CDR2 FQNNGV come from the germline V gene. The CDR3 covers 13 residues. In nucleotides, the CDR3 is TGTGCCAGCAGCTTAGTACTAACAGATACGCAGTATTTT. Its protein is CASSLVLTDTQYF.

The V and J genes are TRBV7-8 and TRBJ1-1; D not resolved. V was pared by 1 base and J by 6 bases, with 9 bases between. Per the germline V gene, CDR1 is SGHVS and CDR2 is FQNEAQ. The CDR3 runs 13 residues. This CDR3 reads CASSLGGAAEAFF. The CDR3 DNA is TGTGCCAGCAGCTTAGGCGGTGCTGCTGAAGCTTTCTTT.

To note about this clone: The same CDR3 is also encoded by other DNA sequences in this sample. The J gene is TRBJ1-3, the V gene TRBV19, with D maybe TRBD1 (5 bases). V gave up 5 bases and J gave up 2 bases, with 10 bases separating them. The CDR3 is made up of 14 amino acids. The germline V gene encodes CDR1 LNHDA and CDR2 SQIVND (reference sequence). CDR3 amino acids: CASSSGGAGNTIYF. CDR3 nucleotides: TGTGCCAGTAGTTCGGGGGGAGCTGGAAACACCATATATTTT.

Of note for this clone: Germline and junction disagree at one end, which may indicate a read error. The chain is built from TRBV6-1 and TRBJ2-4; 7 bases are shared with TRBD1. The CDR3 is 16 amino acids. The germline V gene encodes CDR1 MNHNS and CDR2 SASEGT. CDR3 residues: CASREDRAGGKNIQYF. The CDR3 nucleotides are TGTGCCAGCAGGGAAGACAGGGCAGGCGGCAAAAACATTCAGTACTTC.

The chain uses TRBV27 and TRBJ1-1; D remains ambiguous. With 0 bases removed from V and 5 bases from J, the gap between germline ends came to 10 bases. The germline V gene encodes CDR1 MNHEY and CDR2 SMNVEV (reference sequence). This CDR3 spans 14 amino acids. The CDR3 sequence: CASSLSRRQTEAFF. The CDR3 coding sequence is TGTGCCAGCAGTTTATCGAGGCGGCAGACTGAAGCTTTCTTT.

This sequence joins TRBV9 and TRBJ2-3; D possibly matches TRBD1 or TRBD2 (5 bases each). CDR1 is SGDLS and CDR2 is YYNGEE in the germline V gene. The germline V and J ends were trimmed by 4 bases and 8 bases, with 23 bases remaining between them. This CDR3 has 16 amino acids. CDR3 coding DNA: TGTGCCAGCAGCCCGCGCGGTGGGACCGACACGGGTACGCAGTATTTT. Translated, it gives CASSPRGGTDTGTQYF.

The rearrangement uses TRBV5-1 and TRBJ2-5, with 8 positions matching TRBD1. The J call may be mistaken, given a closer DNA end match to TRBJ2-7. Germline V gives CDR1 SGHRS, CDR2 YFSETQ. This CDR3 region has 14 residues. The DNA for the CDR3 is TGCGCCAGCAGCTCTCCGGGACAGGCCTACGAGCAGTACTTC. Protein: CASSSPGQAYEQYF.

This clone has a handful of counts. The rearrangement links TRBV5-1 to TRBJ1-1, with a possible D match to TRBD1 (6 bases). The CDR3 has 17 residues. Germline-derived CDR1 and CDR2 are SGHRS and YFSETQ. Trimming pared 4 bases from V and 0 bases from J, leaving 19 bases between. CDR3 region: CASSQPRQDSMNTEAFF. For the CDR3, the DNA is TGCGCCAGCAGCCAACCAAGACAGGATTCCATGAACACTGAAGCTTTCTTT.

CDR3 DNA sequence: TGTGCCAGCAGCTTAGAACTAGCGGGAGGGAATGAGCAGTTCTTC. Protein product: CASSLELAGGNEQFF. The chain has TRBV7-2 and TRBJ2-1; TRBD2 matches at 13 bases. J lost 7 bases, V lost 1 base, and 1 base had no gene match. CDR1 and CDR2 (germline): SGHTA, FQGNSA. This CDR3 contains 15 residues.

The chain carries TRBV6-6 and TRBJ1-5; 9 bases match TRBD1. CDR1 and CDR2 (germline): MNHNY, SVGAGI (reference sequence). Trimming cost V 6 bases and J 4 bases; bases outside gene matches: 4. The CDR3 spans 14 residues. The CDR3 loop is CASRTGTGNQPQHF. CDR3 nucleotide sequence: TGTGCCAGCAGAACAGGGACAGGGAATCAGCCCCAGCATTTT.

V usage is TRBV11-2 and J usage is TRBJ2-7; D gene uncertain. Per germline, CDR1 SGHAT and CDR2 FQNNGV. The V and J ends lost 5 bases and 4 bases respectively, with 15 bases between them. The CDR3 has 14 residues. The CDR3: CASSRTYSSYEQYF. The DNA of the CDR3 is TGTGCCAGCAGCCGCACTTACTCCTCATACGAGCAGTACTTC.

The CDR3: CASKLAGGGDTQYF. The CDR3 DNA sequence: TGTGCCAGCAAGCTAGCGGGAGGCGGAGATACGCAGTATTTT. This chain joins TRBV2 and TRBJ2-3, with 11 bases fitting TRBD2. Germline lookup yields CDR1 SNHLY and CDR2 FYNNEI. CDR3 length equals 14 residues. V gave up 7 bases and J gave up 5 bases; unmatched junction bases: 5.

A note on this clone: Its ends do not fully match the called genes, so a read error is possible. The chain has TRBV29-1 and TRBJ1-4; 11 bases line up with TRBD1. The germline CDR1 and CDR2 sequences are SQVTM and ANQGSEA. The CDR3 has 17 amino acids. The CDR3 DNA reads as TGCAGCGCCGGACGTAGGACAGGGGGCAGGGAGAATGGAAAACTGTTTTTT. The encoded protein is CSAGRRTGGRENGKLFF.

The V call is TRBV2, the J call TRBJ2-7; D unresolved. Between the trimmed V and J ends, which lost 4 bases and 0 bases, there was a span of 7 bases. Germline values: CDR1 SNHLY, CDR2 FYNNEI. This CDR3 spans 13 amino acids. DNA for the CDR3: TGTGCCAGCAGTGGGACGGTCTCCTACGAGCAGTACTTC. Protein: CASSGTVSYEQYF.